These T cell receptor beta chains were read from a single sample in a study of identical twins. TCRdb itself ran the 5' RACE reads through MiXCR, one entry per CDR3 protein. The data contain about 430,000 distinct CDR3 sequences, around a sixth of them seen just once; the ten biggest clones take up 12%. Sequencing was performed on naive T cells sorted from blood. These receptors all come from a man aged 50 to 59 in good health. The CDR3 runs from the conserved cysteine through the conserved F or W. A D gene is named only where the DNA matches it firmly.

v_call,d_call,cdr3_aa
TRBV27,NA,CASSLSGSYRDTQYF
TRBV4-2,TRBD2,CASSQEYGGGEQFF
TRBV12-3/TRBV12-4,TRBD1,CASSETGGRGNQPQHF
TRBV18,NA,CASSRGTGANVLTF
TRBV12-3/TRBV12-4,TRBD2,CASSSFGSGGGDTQYF
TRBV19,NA,CASSSTADTQYF
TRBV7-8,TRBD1,CASSLASRGAYQPQHF
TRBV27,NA,CASSLGSARNEKLFF
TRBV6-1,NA,CASSQPTGRGLKETQYF
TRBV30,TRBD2,CAWVGSGNKQYF
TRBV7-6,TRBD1,CASSPSGTGATDTQYF
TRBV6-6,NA,CASIGSAEAFF
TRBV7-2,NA,CASSLGPGPRGNIQYF
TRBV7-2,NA,CASSPGPNYEQYF
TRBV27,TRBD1,CASRIGTGAYEQYF
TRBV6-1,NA,CASSEPAPKPQHF
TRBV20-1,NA,CSAPNPGTTNEKLFF
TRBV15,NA,CATSRVAGMSTDTQYF
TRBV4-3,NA,CASSQEFTGDNEQFF
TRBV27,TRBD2,CASSFRTSRGSYEQYF
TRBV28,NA,CASSLRAPYEQYF
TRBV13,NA,CASSLYSIANEQFF
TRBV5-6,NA,CASSLERGTVPLHF
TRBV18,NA,CASSPIQAAGANVLTF
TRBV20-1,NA,CSAIGGLQGYTF
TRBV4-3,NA,CASSPNGALYTDTQYF
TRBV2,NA,CATGTGFGIQYF
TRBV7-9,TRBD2,CASSWSSGSRYNEQFF
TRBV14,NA,CASSPLETSYGYTF
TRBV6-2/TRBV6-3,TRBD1,CASSYQGGPWPQHF
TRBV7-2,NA,CASARAPGTGELFF
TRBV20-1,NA,CSASLGFLGNTGELFF
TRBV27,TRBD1,CASSLGTGGKYEQYF
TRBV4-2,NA,CASSQDRFSNQPQHF
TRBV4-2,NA,CASSQGFSRFTDTQYF
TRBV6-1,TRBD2,CASRGLAGVFNEQFF
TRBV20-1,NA,CSAHLGASNQPQHF
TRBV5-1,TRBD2,CASSLLSVTSGENEQFF
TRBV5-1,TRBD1,CASSLELVGQQETQYF
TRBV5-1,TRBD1,CASRSGTGFYGYTF
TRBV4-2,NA,CASSQPSLQEPQYF
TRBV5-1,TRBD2,CASSPGTSTYQETQYF
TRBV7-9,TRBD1,CASSPRWGQGAYEQYF
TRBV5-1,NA,CASSTWGNSNQPQHF
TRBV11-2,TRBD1,CASSLAGTEIPGELFF
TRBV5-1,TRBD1,CASSLGDRVINEQFF
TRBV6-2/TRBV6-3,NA,CASSTGTFRTGELFF
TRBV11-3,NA,CASSKGLGPSGNEQFF
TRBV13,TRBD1,CASANRGHSIGELFF
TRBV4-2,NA,CASSQDLDQPQHF
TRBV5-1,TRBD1,CASSPDRGKGETQYF
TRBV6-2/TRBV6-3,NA,CASSSVRGLTDTQYF
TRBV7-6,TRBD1,CASSYGQGRQETQYF
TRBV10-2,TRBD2,CASRLAGVYNEQFF
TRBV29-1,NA,CSVEDVGQTGEQYF
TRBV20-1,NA,CSAREVKHLPEQYF
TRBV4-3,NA,CASSQDLVPYNEQFF
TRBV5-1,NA,CASSLGALQETQYF
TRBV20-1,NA,CSATLTGYYGYTF